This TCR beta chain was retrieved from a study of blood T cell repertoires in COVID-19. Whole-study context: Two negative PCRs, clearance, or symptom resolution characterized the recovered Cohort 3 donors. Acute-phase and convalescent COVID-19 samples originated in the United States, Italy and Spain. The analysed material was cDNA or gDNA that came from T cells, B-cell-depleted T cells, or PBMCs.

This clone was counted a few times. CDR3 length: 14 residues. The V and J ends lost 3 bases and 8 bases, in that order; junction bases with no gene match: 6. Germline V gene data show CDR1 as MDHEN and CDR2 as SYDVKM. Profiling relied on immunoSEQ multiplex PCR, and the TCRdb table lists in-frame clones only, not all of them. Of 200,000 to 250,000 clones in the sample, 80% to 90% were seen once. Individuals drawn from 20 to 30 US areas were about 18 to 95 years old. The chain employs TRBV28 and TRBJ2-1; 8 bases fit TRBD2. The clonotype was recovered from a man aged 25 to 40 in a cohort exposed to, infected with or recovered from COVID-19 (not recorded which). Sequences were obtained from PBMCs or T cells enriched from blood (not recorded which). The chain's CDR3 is CASSLEREIDEQFF. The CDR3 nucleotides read TGTGCCAGCAGTTTGGAGCGGGAGATCGATGAGCAGTTCTTC.